A few counts support the clone carrying this TCR beta chain. Data came from immunoSEQ multiplex PCR; TCRdb stores just in-frame clones and leaves some out. This sample yields around 110,000 clones, of which approximately 80% are seen a single time; under 8% belongs to the top ten. The CDR3 spans 14 residues. Germline trimming cut 6 bases from V and 6 bases from J; bases unmatched to any gene: 5. Germline values: CDR1 LGHDT, CDR2 YNNKEL (reference sequence). Patients from Seattle were sampled longitudinally, starting during active infection. This specimen comes from a study of blood T cell repertoires in COVID-19. Turning to the study itself: Acute and convalescent COVID-19 samples came from the United States, Italy and Spain. PBMCs, B-cell-depleted T cells, or T cells were the source of the cDNA or gDNA that made up the material.

The sequenced material came from peripheral blood. The origin of this receptor is a man at least 80 years old with COVID-19, enrolled during active disease. The chain carries TRBV3-1 (or the pseudogene TRBV3-2) and TRBJ1-6, with 7 nucleotides matching TRBD1. CDR3 sequence: CASRETGPNSPLHF. In nucleotides, the CDR3 is TGTGCCAGCAGGGAGACAGGGCCTAATTCACCCCTCCACTTT.